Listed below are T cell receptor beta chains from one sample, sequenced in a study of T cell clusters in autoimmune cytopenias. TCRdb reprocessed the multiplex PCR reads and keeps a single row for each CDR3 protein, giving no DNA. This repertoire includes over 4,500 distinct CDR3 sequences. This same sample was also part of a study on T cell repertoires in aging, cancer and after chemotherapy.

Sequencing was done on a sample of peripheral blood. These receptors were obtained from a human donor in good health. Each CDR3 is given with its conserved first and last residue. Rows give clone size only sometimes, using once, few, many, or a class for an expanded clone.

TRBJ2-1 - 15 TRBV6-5 CASSFLRDRGPEQFF
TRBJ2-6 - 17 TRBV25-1 CASREDIGGTGANVLTF
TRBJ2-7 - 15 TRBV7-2 CASSLDGTSVPKPYF
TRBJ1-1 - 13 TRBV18 CASSPGQGGEAFF
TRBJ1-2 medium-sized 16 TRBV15 CATSRNTWEGIRGYTF
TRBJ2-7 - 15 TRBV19 CASSITAASSYEQYF
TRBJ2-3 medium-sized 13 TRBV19 CASSIAGPDTQYF
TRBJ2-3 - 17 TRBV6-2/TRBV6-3 CASSSRYSGGRTDTQYF
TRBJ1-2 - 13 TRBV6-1 CASSVSGLYGYTF
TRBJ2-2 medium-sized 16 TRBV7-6 CASSLDRLGSTGELFF
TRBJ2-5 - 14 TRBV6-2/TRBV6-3 CASSYGTSEETQYF
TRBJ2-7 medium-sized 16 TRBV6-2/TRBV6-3 CASSYWDRGSVYEQYF
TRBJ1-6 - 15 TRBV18 CASSPRPGRDSPLHF
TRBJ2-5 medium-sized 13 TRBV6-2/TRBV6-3 CASSYGQEETQYF
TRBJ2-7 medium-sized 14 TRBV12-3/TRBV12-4 CASTGQGISYEQYF
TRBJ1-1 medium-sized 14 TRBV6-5 CASRATGLYTEAFF
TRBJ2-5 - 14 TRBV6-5 CASSPGTTRETQYF
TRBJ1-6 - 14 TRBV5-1 CASSSTGANSPLHF
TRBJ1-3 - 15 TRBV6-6 CASSYSGSSGNTIYF
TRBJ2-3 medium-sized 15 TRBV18 CASSPPGGRTDTQYF
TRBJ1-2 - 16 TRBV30 CAWGRDRVLRGGGYTF
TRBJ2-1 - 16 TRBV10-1 CASSVGGWGTPNEQFF
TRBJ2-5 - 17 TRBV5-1 CASSLTSGGNTRETQYF
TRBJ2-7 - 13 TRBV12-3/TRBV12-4 CASRAQGAYEQYF
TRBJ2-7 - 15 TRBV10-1 CASTSGQGERHEQYF
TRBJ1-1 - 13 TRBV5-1 CASSLVGDTEAFF
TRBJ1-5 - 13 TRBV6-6 CASRGDSNQPQHF
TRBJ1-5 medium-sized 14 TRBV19 CASSMWGSNQPQHF
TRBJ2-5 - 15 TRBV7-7 CASSPGQGSRETQYF
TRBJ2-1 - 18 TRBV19 CASSIHPGTSGAYNEQFF
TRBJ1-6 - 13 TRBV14 CASSWTYNSPLHF
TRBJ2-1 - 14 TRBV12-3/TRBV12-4 CASSLVQAYNEQFF
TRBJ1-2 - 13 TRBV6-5 CASSFGTSYGYTF
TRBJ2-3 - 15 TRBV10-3 CAISVDRGGSDTQYF
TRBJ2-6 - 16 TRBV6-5 CASSASRGSGANVLTF
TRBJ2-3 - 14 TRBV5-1 CASSLAEGPDTQYF
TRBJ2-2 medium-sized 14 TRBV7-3 CASSLGDAGGELFF
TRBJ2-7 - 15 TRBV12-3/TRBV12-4 CASSFTSGGSYEQYF
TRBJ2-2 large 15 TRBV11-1 CASSLPGTNTGELFF
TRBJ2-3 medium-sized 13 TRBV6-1 CASLEPNTDTQYF
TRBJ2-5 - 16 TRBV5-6 CASSGWTGGGKETQYF
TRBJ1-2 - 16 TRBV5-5 CASSGGTGDANYGYTF
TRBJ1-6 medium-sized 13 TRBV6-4 CASSDSGNSPLHF